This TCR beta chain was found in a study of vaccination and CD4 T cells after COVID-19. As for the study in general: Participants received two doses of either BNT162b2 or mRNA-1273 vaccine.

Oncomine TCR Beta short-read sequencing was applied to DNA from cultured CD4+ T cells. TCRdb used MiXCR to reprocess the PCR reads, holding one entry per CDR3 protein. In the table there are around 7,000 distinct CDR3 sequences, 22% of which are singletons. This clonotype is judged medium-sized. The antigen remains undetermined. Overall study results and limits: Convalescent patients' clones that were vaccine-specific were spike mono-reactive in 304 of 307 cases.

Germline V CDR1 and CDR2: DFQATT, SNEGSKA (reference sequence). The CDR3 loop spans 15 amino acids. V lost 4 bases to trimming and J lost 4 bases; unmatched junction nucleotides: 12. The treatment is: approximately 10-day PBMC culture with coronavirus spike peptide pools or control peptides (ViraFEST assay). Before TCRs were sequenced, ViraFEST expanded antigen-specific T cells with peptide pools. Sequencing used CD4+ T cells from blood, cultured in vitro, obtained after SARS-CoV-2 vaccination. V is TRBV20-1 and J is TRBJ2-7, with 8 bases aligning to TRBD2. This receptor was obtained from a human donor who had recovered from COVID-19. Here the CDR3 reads CSATRPGGAGYEQYF. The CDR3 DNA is TGCAGTGCTACCCGACCCGGGGGGGCGGGTTACGAGCAGTACTTC.